A single sample is the source of the 7 T cell receptor beta chains below, sequenced in a study of metastatic and nonmetastatic thyroid tumors. MiXCR re-clonotyped the PCR reads for TCRdb. The table includes about 38,000 clones, approximately 51% detected once. Thyroid surgery was preceded by no treatment in any patient. Sequenced input: tumor tissue. The receptors derive from a male donor with papillary thyroid cancer or a benign thyroid nodule (not recorded which). Some clones in this sample may be carry-over from other donors' samples.

The chain uses TRBV5-1 and TRBJ2-7; D uncertain. The CDR3 runs 11 residues. In germline, CDR1 is SGHRS, CDR2 YFSETQ. Trimming removed 4 bases from V and 5 bases from J, with 7 bases in between. Here the CDR3 DNA reads TGCGCCAGCAGCAGCTGGGACGAGCAGTACTTC. This translates into CASSSWDEQYF.

This sequence joins TRBV11-2 and TRBJ1-2; D remains unclear. Trimming stripped 3 bases from V and 8 bases from J, with 22 bases between. The V gene's germline CDR1 is SGHAT and CDR2 FQNNGV. This CDR3 has 16 residues. CDR3 DNA sequence: TGTGCCAGCAGCTTCCTTCCATCCCTGGGATCGAGCGGCTACACCTTC. Translation gives CASSFLPSLGSSGYTF.

V gene TRBV11-2 combines with J gene TRBJ2-3, with D possibly being TRBD2 (5 bases). V was trimmed by 5 bases and J by 0 bases, leaving 15 bases between them. The CDR3 covers 16 residues. Per germline, CDR1 SGHAT and CDR2 FQNNGV. The CDR3 here is CASSLPGGLSTDTQYF. As DNA, the CDR3 is TGTGCCAGCAGCCTCCCGGGCGGACTTAGCACAGATACGCAGTATTTT.

The genes are TRBV28 and TRBJ2-1; 13 positions match TRBD2. The germline gives CDR1 MDHEN, CDR2 SYDVKM. This CDR3 region has 15 residues. With 5 bases clipped from V and 5 bases from J, the junction kept 3 bases outside the gene matches. CDR3 loop: CASSETSGRNNEQFF. DNA of the CDR3: TGTGCCAGCAGTGAGACTAGCGGGAGGAACAATGAGCAGTTCTTC.

This clone has a handful of counts. V gene TRBV6-1 combines with J gene TRBJ1-2; 7 bases fit TRBD1. V lost 6 bases, J lost 8 bases, and 9 bases stayed unmatched. Germline V gene lookup returns CDR1 MNHNS and CDR2 SASEGT. The CDR3 has 13 amino acids. CDR3: CASRPDRVGGYTF. CDR3 bases: TGTGCCAGCAGGCCAGACAGGGTAGGAGGCTACACCTTC.

V gene TRBV7-2 combines with J gene TRBJ1-2, with D tentatively TRBD1 (5 bases). Germline CDR1 reads SGHTA; CDR2 reads FQGNSA. V lost 4 bases and J lost 4, with 10 bases in between. This CDR3 contains 13 residues. CDR3 protein: CASSSSGPYGYTF. CDR3 bases: TGTGCCAGCAGCTCCTCGGGGCCCTATGGCTACACCTTC.

The chain combines TRBV7-9 with TRBJ1-3, with D possibly being TRBD1 (5 bases). Trimming removed 7 bases from V and 4 bases from J, with 14 bases in between. Germline V gene lookup returns CDR1 SEHNR and CDR2 FQNEAQ (reference sequence). CDR3 length: 14 residues. The CDR3 is CASISGTAGNTIYF. CDR3 in DNA: TGTGCCAGCATCTCCGGGACTGCGGGAAACACCATATATTTT.